These 28 T cell receptor beta chains were all obtained from the same sample, sequenced in a study of T cell changes during pregnancy in multiple sclerosis (dated by TCRdb to between 2018 and 2020). Library construction relied on the immunoSEQ multiplex PCR assay. The table was pulled from immuneACCESS by TCRdb, which kept in-frame rearrangements only. Such tables lose some clones; where checked, under half of the loss comes from unresolved V genes, and the rest has no known cause. Present in this sample are 45,000 to 55,000 clones, 92% of which were seen just once. The ten largest clones capture about 0.99% of the sample. The sample was peripheral blood, taken after pregnancy. All receptors come from a female donor with multiple sclerosis, enrolled in a pregnancy study.

The rearrangement joins TRBV5-4 to TRBJ2-2; TRBD2 agrees at 11 bases. CDR1 is SGHNT and CDR2 is YYREEE in the germline V gene (reference sequence). V shed 4 bases and J 1 base; nucleotides not matched to a gene: 15. The CDR3 has 20 residues. CDR3 nucleotides: TGTGCCAGCAGCCGCAGCCCCGGCCGACTAGCGGGAAGGAACACCGGGGAGCTGTTTTTT. Translated: CASSRSPGRLAGRNTGELFF.

The chain couples TRBV7-6 to TRBJ1-3; 7 nucleotides match TRBD1. Germline V lookup: CDR1 SGHVS, CDR2 FNYEAQ. Trimming cost V 5 bases and J 5 bases; bases outside gene matches: 3. The CDR3 sequence is 13 residues long. The CDR3 sequence: CASSAGQRNTIYF. The CDR3 nucleotides are TGTGCCAGCAGCGCGGGACAGCGAAACACCATATATTTT.

The V gene is TRBV7-9, the J gene TRBJ2-5, with a weak D call TRBD1 (6 bases). Trimming removed 5 bases at V and 3 bases at J, with 16 bases between. Germline V gene sequence: CDR1 SEHNR, CDR2 FQNEAQ (reference sequence). The CDR3 spans 15 residues. The CDR3 here is CASSNPVAGEETQYF. Written as DNA, the CDR3 is TGTGCCAGCAGCAACCCCGTGGCAGGGGAAGAGACCCAGTACTTC.

This clone was detected once. The chain couples TRBV30 to TRBJ2-3, with TRBD2 identical over 11 bases. Germline trimming cut 3 bases from V and 4 bases from J; bases unmatched to any gene: 3. CDR1 is GTSNPN and CDR2 is SVGIG in the germline V gene (reference sequence). The CDR3 is made up of 14 amino acids. The CDR3 sequence is CAWRLAGGPDTQYF. The DNA of the CDR3 is TGTGCCTGGAGGCTAGCGGGGGGTCCAGATACGCAGTATTTT. The full variable domain, rest sourced from reference TRBV30 and TRBJ2-3, is SQTIHQWPATLVQPVGSPLSLECTVEGTSNPNLYWYRQAAGRGLQLLFYSVGIGQISSEVPQNLSASRPQDRQFILSSKKLLLSDSGFYLCAWRLAGGPDTQYFGPGTRLTVL.

The chain combines TRBV18 with TRBJ1-2; no firm D call. The V end was cut by 6 bases, the J end by 8 bases, with 25 bases between. Germline CDR1 is KGHSH and CDR2 is LQKENI. CDR3 size: 16 residues. CDR3 protein: CASSPGRPGAGEGYTF. The CDR3 DNA sequence: TGTGCCAGCTCCCCAGGTCGGCCGGGAGCCGGGGAGGGCTACACCTTC. The full variable domain, its missing parts supplied by reference TRBV18 and TRBJ1-2, is NAGVMQNPRHLVRRRGQEARLRCSPMKGHSHVYWYRQLPEEGLKFMVYLQKENIIDESGMPKERFSAEFPKEGPSILRIQQVVRGDSAAYFCASSPGRPGAGEGYTFGSGTRLTVV.

The chain recombines TRBV10-3 with TRBJ1-1; D gene uncertain. V lost 2 bases and J 1 base, leaving 8 bases between the germline ends. Germline loops: CDR1 ENHRY, CDR2 SYGVKD. This CDR3 has 14 residues. The CDR3 here is CAISERRQNTEAFF. CDR3 bases: TGTGCCATCAGTGAGCGTCGACAGAACACTGAAGCTTTCTTT.

V is TRBV6-5 and J is TRBJ2-7; tentatively, D is TRBD1 (5 bases). V lost 2 bases and J lost 5, with 13 bases in between. Germline V gives CDR1 MNHEY, CDR2 SVGAGI. The CDR3 is made up of 14 amino acids. DNA of the CDR3: TGTGCCAGCAGTTACAGGGGTGTCGTGGACGAGCAGTACTTC. Its translation is CASSYRGVVDEQYF.

This sequence joins TRBV4-2 and TRBJ2-6, with a tentative D call TRBD2 (6 bases). Germline V gene data show CDR1 as LGHNA and CDR2 as YNFKEQ. There are 16 residues in the CDR3. The V and J ends lost 4 bases and 3 bases respectively, with 13 bases between them. The CDR3 loop reads CASSPVRRDGANVLTF. The CDR3 coding sequence is TGTGCCAGCAGCCCTGTAAGGAGGGATGGGGCCAACGTCCTGACTTTC.

This chain joins TRBV5-4 and TRBJ1-2; 7 nucleotides match TRBD1. The V and J ends lost 4 bases and 3 bases, in that order; junction bases with no gene match: 6. The CDR3 is 14 residues long. CDR1 is SGHNT, CDR2 YYREEE, per germline (reference sequence). The CDR3 is CASSAGTADYGYTF. The CDR3, as DNA: TGTGCCAGCAGCGCCGGGACAGCCGACTATGGCTACACCTTC.

The chain employs TRBV9 and TRBJ1-2; possibly TRBD1 for D (6 bases). CDR1 is SGDLS and CDR2 is YYNGEE in the germline V gene. Deletions cut 3 bases from V and 7 bases from J, with 16 bases between. This CDR3 is 14 amino acids long. In nucleotides, the CDR3 is TGTGCCAGCAGCGCCAGAGACAGGCCCTTTGGCTACACCTTC. Its protein is CASSARDRPFGYTF. The full variable domain, in which reference TRBV9 and TRBJ1-2 provide the parts outside the CDR3, is DSGVTQTPKHLITATGQRVTLRCSPRSGDLSVYWYQQSLDQGLQFLIQYYNGEERAKGNILERFSAQQFPDLHSELNLSSLELGDSALYFCASSARDRPFGYTFGSGTRLTVV.

The sample holds one count of this clone. This rearrangement joins TRBV19 to TRBJ2-5; TRBD2 agrees at 7 bases. The V segment lost 3 bases and the J segment 3 bases; nucleotides outside the gene matches: 7. This CDR3 is built from 15 residues. Germline CDR1 and CDR2: LNHDA and SQIVND (reference sequence). CDR3 region: CASSMRGGGKETQYF. Written as DNA, the CDR3 is TGTGCCAGTAGTATGCGCGGGGGAGGGAAAGAGACCCAGTACTTC.

The gene calls are TRBV6-1 and TRBJ2-4, with 9 bases identical to TRBD2. V shed 6 bases, J shed 6 bases, and the junction held 6 bases outside the gene matches. The germline V gene has CDR1 MNHNS and CDR2 SASEGT. The CDR3 consists of 14 residues. CDR3 sequence reads: CASRAGGPGNIQYF. The CDR3 DNA sequence: TGTGCCAGCAGGGCGGGGGGGCCCGGAAACATTCAGTACTTC.

The chain has TRBV7-2 and TRBJ1-6, with 7 bases that match TRBD1. CDR1 and CDR2 (germline): SGHTA, FQGNSA. This CDR3 is built from 16 residues. V was pared by 8 bases and J by 7 bases, with 14 bases of the junction left unmatched. The CDR3 DNA is TGTGCCAGCCGGCCCCTAGAGACAGGGTACAATTCACCCCTCCACTTT. Protein sequence: CASRPLETGYNSPLHF. The complete variable domain, with remaining parts taken from reference TRBV7-2 and TRBJ1-6, reads GAGVSQSPSNKVTEKGKDVELRCDPISGHTALYWYRQSLGQGLEFLIYFQGNSAPDKSGLPSDRFSAERTGGSVSTLTIQRTQQEDSAVYLCASRPLETGYNSPLHFGNGTRLTVT.

This clone was seen once. The chain combines TRBV7-3 with TRBJ2-3; 7 positions agree with TRBD2. The germline CDR1 and CDR2 sequences are SGHTA and FQGTGA. This CDR3 contains 16 residues. With 5 bases clipped from V and 0 bases from J, the junction kept 8 bases outside the gene matches. CDR3 residues: CASSPRGGGSTDTQYF. The CDR3 DNA reads as TGTGCCAGCAGCCCTCGTGGGGGGGGTAGCACAGATACGCAGTATTTT.

The gene calls are TRBV7-2 and TRBJ1-5, with D maybe TRBD1 (5 bases). The germline gives CDR1 SGHTA, CDR2 FQGNSA. The germline V and J ends were trimmed by 2 bases and 3 bases, with 8 bases remaining between them. The CDR3 has 14 amino acids. The chain's CDR3 is CASSLQGPNQPQHF. CDR3 DNA: TGTGCCAGCAGCTTACAGGGCCCCAATCAGCCCCAGCATTTT. Combining the CDR3 with reference TRBV7-2 and TRBJ1-5 gives the whole variable domain GAGVSQSPSNKVTEKGKDVELRCDPISGHTALYWYRQSLGQGLEFLIYFQGNSAPDKSGLPSDRFSAERTGGSVSTLTIQRTQQEDSAVYLCASSLQGPNQPQHFGDGTRLSIL.

J is TRBJ1-2 and V is TRBV5-1; 9 bases match TRBD1. J was trimmed by 6 bases and V by 0 bases; bases with no gene match: 6. The CDR3 consists of 15 residues. Germline-derived CDR1 and CDR2 are SGHRS and YFSETQ. In DNA, the CDR3 is TGCGCCAGCAGCTTGGGGGACAGGGTAGGAAATGGCTACACCTTC. Protein: CASSLGDRVGNGYTF.

The chain joins TRBV9 to TRBJ1-1; no reliable D call. V lost 3 bases and J 4 bases, leaving 7 bases between the germline ends. Germline values: CDR1 SGDLS, CDR2 YYNGEE. The CDR3 has 12 residues. CDR3 in amino acids: CASSGSSTEAFF. The CDR3 region has the DNA TGTGCCAGCAGCGGGAGTTCCACTGAAGCTTTCTTT.

V is TRBV5-5 and J is TRBJ1-5; D possibly corresponds to TRBD1 (6 bases). Trimming cost V 3 bases and J 6 bases, with 19 bases left between them. CDR1 and CDR2 (germline): SGHKS, YYEKEE (reference sequence). There are 16 residues in the CDR3. CDR3: CASSWGGPIVSQPQHF. As DNA, the CDR3 is TGTGCCAGCAGCTGGGGGGGCCCGATCGTAAGTCAGCCCCAGCATTTT.

This clone was seen once. This rearrangement joins TRBV18 to TRBJ1-4; 12 bases align to TRBD1. J lost 8 bases, V lost 6 bases, and 4 bases had no gene match. Germline-derived CDR1 and CDR2 are KGHSH and LQKENI. This CDR3 spans 14 amino acids. The DNA of the CDR3 is TGTGCCAGCTCTCGGGACAGGGGGCGAGAAAAACTGTTTTTT. Amino acids: CASSRDRGREKLFF.

The V gene is TRBV7-3, the J gene TRBJ2-2; TRBD1 agrees at 7 bases. With 5 bases clipped from V and 2 bases from J, the junction kept 8 bases outside the gene matches. This CDR3 region has 16 residues. Germline CDR1 SGHTA, CDR2 FQGTGA. Here the CDR3 reads CASSQGTALNTGELFF. CDR3 bases: TGTGCCAGCAGCCAAGGGACAGCACTCAACACCGGGGAGCTGTTTTTT.

V is TRBV6-1 and J is TRBJ1-1; 8 nucleotides align to TRBD1. CDR1 is MNHNS, CDR2 SASEGT, per germline. The trim removed 6 bases at V and 5 bases at J, leaving 8 bases unmatched. The CDR3 totals 14 residues. CDR3: CASSFRGQRTEAFF. CDR3 sequence (DNA): TGTGCCAGCAGCTTCAGGGGGCAGCGGACTGAAGCTTTCTTT.

The chain links TRBV7-3 to TRBJ2-7, with D possibly being TRBD1 (5 bases). The germline V and J ends were trimmed by 4 bases and 3 bases, with 16 bases remaining between them. Germline loops: CDR1 SGHTA, CDR2 FQGTGA. The CDR3 length is 15 residues. The CDR3 loop reads CASSSSPWTNYEQYF. In DNA, the CDR3 is TGTGCCAGCAGCTCAAGTCCCTGGACAAACTACGAGCAGTACTTC. Drawing the rest from reference TRBV7-3 and TRBJ2-7, the complete variable domain is GAGVSQTPSNKVTEKGKYVELRCDPISGHTALYWYRQSLGQGPEFLIYFQGTGAADDSGLPNDRFFAVRPEGSVSTLKIQRTERGDSAVYLCASSSSPWTNYEQYFGPGTRLTVT.

The CDR3 DNA reads TGTGCCAGCAGCAAAATCGGGACTAGCCGTTTCGATGAGCAGTTCTTC. Amino acids: CASSKIGTSRFDEQFF. This chain links TRBV21-1 with TRBJ2-1; the D call TRBD2 from the table was never checked on the DNA. TRBV21-1 is annotated as a pseudogene. The CDR3 loop spans 16 amino acids.

The gene calls are TRBV5-4 and TRBJ2-3, with 7 bases fitting TRBD2. Germline loops: CDR1 SGHNT, CDR2 YYREEE (reference sequence). The junction had 5 bases not matched to a gene; V was cut back by 3 bases and J by 1 base. The CDR3 contains 15 residues. CDR3 sequence: CASSSQRGGTDTQYF. In DNA form, the CDR3 reads TGTGCCAGCAGCTCCCAGCGGGGTGGCACAGATACGCAGTATTTT.

This chain links TRBV6-5 with TRBJ1-3; D is uncertain. CDR1 MNHEY and CDR2 SVGAGI come from the germline V gene. This CDR3 region has 16 residues. V lost 0 bases and J lost 4, with 13 bases in between. For the CDR3, the DNA is TGTGCCAGCAGTTACTCGCACCTTGGAGGCGGAAACACCATATATTTT. Amino acids: CASSYSHLGGGNTIYF.

The chain is built from TRBV6-5 and TRBJ1-2, with TRBD1 as a possible D gene (5 bases). V lost 6 bases and J 2 bases, leaving 16 bases between the germline ends. The CDR3 is made up of 15 amino acids. Germline V gives CDR1 MNHEY, CDR2 SVGAGI. The CDR3 loop is CASRVPGLGNYGYTF. The CDR3, as DNA: TGTGCCAGCAGGGTCCCGGGACTAGGGAACTATGGCTACACCTTC.

The chain uses TRBV5-1 and TRBJ1-2; possibly TRBD1 for D (5 bases). Trimming left V 0 bases short and J 4 bases short, with 10 bases between. CDR1 is SGHRS, CDR2 YFSETQ, per germline. The CDR3 totals 14 residues. The CDR3 loop reads CASSLGGEGYGYTF. The DNA of the CDR3 is TGCGCCAGCAGCTTGGGGGGGGAAGGCTATGGCTACACCTTC.

V gene TRBV29-1 combines with J gene TRBJ2-7; TRBD1 aligns across 11 bases. Germline CDR1 SQVTM, CDR2 ANQGSEA. Trimming at V came to 4 bases and at J to 3 bases, leaving 5 bases not matched to a gene. The CDR3 contains 14 residues. The CDR3 DNA follows: TGCAGCGTTGCATCCGGGACAGGGGGCTACGAGCAGTACTTC. Amino acid sequence: CSVASGTGGYEQYF.